The source of this TCR beta chain is a study of Tregs in tolerant kidney transplant recipients. Sequencing was performed with immunoSEQ multiplex PCR; in TCRdb, only in-frame clones are kept and a portion is missing. The sample contains tens of thousands of clones, 93% of which appear only once. About this clone: The target antigen is unknown.

Study-level findings and limits: Biological reproducibility was not directly addressed in this study. Activated donor B cell expansion appeared to reveal the most relevant donor-specific TCRbeta repertoire. Findings come from small patient numbers and require larger validation.

The germline V and J ends were trimmed by 0 bases and 4 bases, with 9 bases remaining between them. Germline V lookup: CDR1 SGHTA, CDR2 FQGNSA. The length of the CDR3 is 14 residues. The nonmyeloablative bone marrow transplants came from related graft donors, with transient mixed chimerism. Unstimulated regulatory T cells (CD4+CD25+CD127-), CD4+CD25- non-regulatory cells, CD4 and CD8 cells were FACS-sorted from thawed PBMCs. The starting material was CD4+ T cells from blood (PBMCs), obtained 12 months after the transplant. The origin of this receptor is a human patient who received a combined kidney and bone marrow transplant. Some of the T cells might come from the graft donor. The chain joins TRBV7-2 to TRBJ1-2, with a weak D call TRBD1 (5 bases). DNA of the CDR3: TGTGCCAGCAGCTTAGCCAGGGATTCCTATGGCTACACCTTC. It yields the protein CASSLARDSYGYTF.